Shown below are 28 T cell receptor beta chains from a single sample sequenced in a study of CD8+ T cells in alopecia areata. RNA extraction and reverse transcription yielded cDNA as sequencing template. Clones were read by immunoSEQ multiplex PCR, and TCRdb kept only the in-frame ones, dropping some. The sample has 250,000 or so clones, none seen only once. Markers including CD4, CD8alpha, NKG2D and NKG2ACE guided sorting of pooled cutaneous lymph node cells. The sample comprised CD4+ T cells sorted from a lymph node. The receptors were sampled from a C3H/HeJ mouse with alopecia areata. The mice in this strain carry MHC haplotype H2-k.

This clone was observed a handful of times. Gene names are the mouse ones. The DNA read from the CDR3 is TGTGCCAGCGGCCGGGACAGGGCCACA. Translating it yields CASGRDRAT. The CDR3 in full is CASGRDRATEVFF. This chain uses TRBV13-1 with TRBJ1-1, with 9 positions matching TRBD1. The sequence runs out 4 residues before the end of the CDR3; the remainder is reconstructed from the germline J gene. V dropped 7 bases and J dropped 4; count of bases not matched to a gene: 5. The CDR3 consists of 13 residues. The germline gives CDR1 NSHNY, CDR2 SYGAGN.

This clone appeared a few times. Germline and genes here are mouse. The CDR3 goes on 4 residues after the read ends, and that part is filled in from the germline J gene. Other nucleotide sequences in the sample specify the same CDR3. The chain couples TRBV13-3 to TRBJ1-1; D is perhaps TRBD1 (6 bases). Per the germline V gene, CDR1 is NNHDY and CDR2 is SYVADS. This CDR3 is built from 14 residues. This CDR3 reads CASSDSGGAREVFF. The covered CDR3 bases are TGTGCCAGCAGTGATTCTGGGGGGGCGCGA.

As for this clone: Gene names denote mouse genes. Read coverage stops 4 residues before the CDR3 terminus; the germline J gene supplies the remainder. The chain has TRBV31 and TRBJ1-1; no clear D. Germline CDR1 GKSSPN, CDR2 SITVG. V lost 0 bases to trimming and J lost 1 base, with 6 bases between them. The CDR3 spans 13 residues. The covered CDR3 bases are TGTGCCTGGAGTCTTGGGGAAAACACA. The encoded protein is CAWSLGENT. The whole CDR3 sequence reads CAWSLGENTEVFF. Drawing the rest from reference TRBV31 and TRBJ1-1, the complete variable domain is AQTIHQWPVAEIKAVGSPLSLGCTIKGKSSPNLYWYWQATGGTLQQLFYSITVGQVESVVQLNLSASRPKDDQFILSTEKLLLSHSGFYLCAWSLGENTEVFFGKGTRLTVV.

This clone showed up just a few times. The listed genes are named as in mouse. The CDR3 is cut off 4 residues early in the read; its end comes from the germline J gene. The genes are TRBV13-1 and TRBJ2-4; 8 bases map to TRBD1. The CDR3 totals 15 residues. The V segment lost 4 bases and the J segment 1 base; nucleotides outside the gene matches: 5. Per the germline V gene, CDR1 is NSHNY and CDR2 is SYGAGN. The sequenced CDR3 bases are TGTGCCAGCAGTCGACAGGGGATGGGTCAAAAC. It yields the protein CASSRQGMGQN. The CDR3 reads in full as CASSRQGMGQNTLYF.

As regards this clone: The genes and germline here are from mouse. The CDR3 goes on 4 residues after the read ends, and that part is filled in from the germline J gene. The rearrangement joins TRBV5 to TRBJ2-7; 11 nucleotides match TRBD2. CDR1 and CDR2 from the germline V gene are LGHNA and YNLKQL (reference sequence). CDR3 length: 14 residues. The DNA read from the CDR3 is TGTGCCAGCAGCCTCCGGACTGGGGGGTAT. Residues: CASSLRTGGY. The whole CDR3 sequence reads CASSLRTGGYEQYF.

This clone appeared many times. All gene names here are mouse names. The same CDR3 is also encoded by other DNA sequences in this sample. Here the CDR3 reads CAWSLAGGNYAEQFF. The CDR3 DNA, read in part, is TGTGCCTGGAGTCTAGCTGGGGGGAACTATGCT. V is TRBV31 and J is TRBJ2-1; 8 nucleotides agree with TRBD2. The CDR3 end is not reached by the read, which stops 4 residues before it; the germline J gene fills it in. Germline CDR1 GKSSPN, CDR2 SITVG. This CDR3 region has 15 residues. After removal of 0 bases from V and 1 base from J, the junction contained 2 bases not matched to a gene. Combining the CDR3 with reference TRBV31 and TRBJ2-1 gives the whole variable domain AQTIHQWPVAEIKAVGSPLSLGCTIKGKSSPNLYWYWQATGGTLQQLFYSITVGQVESVVQLNLSASRPKDDQFILSTEKLLLSHSGFYLCAWSLAGGNYAEQFFGPGTRLTVL.

The table lists this clone with a few counts. Gene names and germline refer to mouse. Sequencing ends 4 residues short of the CDR3 end; the germline J gene provides the rest. Distinct nucleotide sequences in the sample also encode this CDR3. The V call is TRBV31, the J call TRBJ2-5, with 8 bases fitting TRBD2. Germline V lookup: CDR1 GKSSPN, CDR2 SITVG. The CDR3 runs 13 residues. The CDR3 DNA, read in part, is TGTGCCTGGAGTCTGGGGGGGCGAGAC. Translated: CAWSLGGRD. The complete CDR3 protein is CAWSLGGRDTQYF.

This clone was counted between two and nine times. The listed genes are named as in mouse. Read sequence stops 4 residues before the CDR3 end, and the germline J gene provides the missing end. The sample holds other DNA sequences that translate to the same CDR3. The V call is TRBV19, the J call TRBJ2-7; D gene ambiguous. V was trimmed by 5 bases and J by 0 bases, leaving 6 bases between them. The CDR3 has 12 residues. Germline CDR1 FNHDT, CDR2 SITEND (reference sequence). The CDR3 bases that were read are TGTGCCAGCAGCCAGAACTCCTAT. Translation: CASSQNSY. The full CDR3 protein is CASSQNSYEQYF.

This clone was observed a handful of times. These gene names are mouse names. The read falls 4 residues short of the CDR3 end, and the missing part is taken from the germline J gene. The V gene is TRBV5, the J gene TRBJ2-5; perhaps TRBD2 as D (6 bases). The CDR3 totals 16 residues. V shed 0 bases and J shed 1 base, with 11 bases lying between them. Per germline, CDR1 LGHNA and CDR2 YNLKQL (reference sequence). The CDR3 sequence is CASSQEGLGDQDTQYF. The DNA read from the CDR3 is TGTGCCAGCAGCCAAGAAGGCTTGGGGGACCAAGAC.

For this clone: Germline and genes: mouse. The read halts 4 residues ahead of the CDR3 end, with the missing end drawn from the germline J gene. The rearrangement uses TRBV14 and TRBJ2-7; a possible D gene is TRBD1 (5 bases). The germline V gene has CDR1 SGHDT and CDR2 FRDEAV. The CDR3 totals 14 residues. The V end lost 2 bases, the J end lost 0 bases, and 9 bases lay between the germline ends. CDR3 region: CASSLEGSSYEQYF. CDR3 DNA, as far as it was read: TGTGCCAGCAGTTTGGAGGGGAGCTCCTAT.

Of note for this clone: Mouse gene names apply. The sequence runs out 4 residues before the end of the CDR3; the remainder is reconstructed from the germline J gene. The genes are TRBV19 and TRBJ2-5; TRBD1 matches 7 bases. The germline gives CDR1 FNHDT, CDR2 SITEND (reference sequence). The length of the CDR3 is 13 residues. The CDR3 loop reads CASSISRGDTQYF. Incomplete CDR3 DNA: TGTGCCAGCAGTATTTCCAGGGGGGAC.

This clone turned up a few times. Gene names are mouse gene names. Read sequence stops 4 residues before the CDR3 end, and the germline J gene provides the missing end. This chain connects TRBV13-1 to TRBJ1-1; TRBD1 is a possible D gene (5 bases). This CDR3 has 14 residues. CDR1 is NSHNY and CDR2 is SYGAGN in the germline V gene. V lost 3 bases and J lost 0, with 9 bases in between. The CDR3 reads CASSGQLANTEVFF. CDR3 DNA, as far as it was read: TGTGCCAGCAGTGGACAGCTTGCAAACACA.

This clone was seen only a few times. Germline and genes: mouse. The DNA read from the CDR3 is TGTGCCAGCAGCGCGGACAGGGGTGGTGCAGAA. It is translated as CASSADRGGAE. The whole CDR3 sequence is CASSADRGGAETLYF. V gene TRBV13-3 combines with J gene TRBJ2-3, with TRBD1 matching 9 bases. The CDR3 end falls 4 residues outside the read, so it is completed with the germline J gene. The length of the CDR3 is 15 residues. Looked up from germline, CDR1 is NNHDY and CDR2 is SYVADS. V dropped 5 bases and J dropped 1; count of bases not matched to a gene: 5.

With respect to this clone: Genes and germline come from the mouse. The read comes to an end 4 residues before the CDR3 does, leaving the germline J gene to fill in the end. The chain couples TRBV19 to TRBJ2-5; TRBD2 is a possible D gene (6 bases). The germline V gene has CDR1 FNHDT and CDR2 SITEND (reference sequence). The CDR3 extends over 14 amino acids. V lost 2 bases and J lost 3, with 10 bases in between. CDR3 sequence reads: CASSIPLGQDTQYF. The sequenced part of the CDR3 DNA is TGTGCCAGCAGTATTCCCCTGGGGCAAGAC.

Note on this clone: The gene names given are mouse names. The observed sequence ends 4 residues before the CDR3 terminus, with the missing tail filled in from the germline J gene. The chain combines TRBV31 with TRBJ2-5; D is ambiguous. The CDR3 extends over 11 amino acids. CDR1 GKSSPN and CDR2 SITVG come from the germline V gene. The CDR3: CAWRVRDTQYF. The sequenced part of the CDR3 DNA is TGTGCCTGGAGAGTGAGGGAC.

Concerning this clone itself: Genes and germline come from the mouse. Coverage ceases 4 residues before the CDR3 finishes, and the germline J gene fills in the end. The V call is TRBV13-2, the J call TRBJ2-2; D possibly corresponds to TRBD1 (5 bases). The length of the CDR3 is 14 residues. Looked up from germline, CDR1 is NNHNN and CDR2 is SYGAGS (reference sequence). With 1 base removed from V and 6 bases from J, the gap between germline ends came to 10 bases. CDR3 sequence: CASGDRGSPGQLYF. The part of the CDR3 DNA that was read is TGTGCCAGCGGTGATAGGGGTAGTCCCGGG.

This clone was seen a handful of times. The gene names given are mouse names. The sequence runs out 4 residues before the end of the CDR3; the remainder is reconstructed from the germline J gene. This sample also contains other DNA sequences that code for the same CDR3. V is TRBV1 and J is TRBJ2-3, with TRBD1 matching over 10 bases. Germline CDR1 reads NSQYPW; CDR2 reads LRSPGD (reference sequence). Unmatched junction bases numbered 4, after V lost 6 bases and J lost 1 base. The CDR3 is 15 amino acids. The DNA read from the CDR3 is TGCACCTGCAGCGACAGGGGGCGGGGTGCAGAA. The encoded protein is CTCSDRGRGAE. The entire CDR3 reads CTCSDRGRGAETLYF. Full variable domain (outside the CDR3, taken from reference TRBV1 and TRBJ2-3): VTLLEQNPRWRLVPRGQAVNLRCILKNSQYPWMSWYQQDLQKQLQWLFTLRSPGDKEVKSLPGADYLATRVTDTELRLQVANMSQGRTLYCTCSDRGRGAETLYFGSGTRLTVL.

This clone has ten or more counts. Each gene name is a mouse one. The read ends 4 residues early relative to the CDR3; the germline J gene fills the gap. The chain joins TRBV17 to TRBJ1-1; possible D gene TRBD1, 5 bases. V shed 5 bases and J shed 0 bases, with 10 bases lying between them. Germline-derived CDR1 and CDR2 are MNHDT and YYDKIL. CDR3 length: 14 amino acids. The CDR3 sequence: CASSVRDANTEVFF. The CDR3 bases that were read are TGTGCTAGCAGTGTCAGGGATGCAAACACA.

The sample holds a few counts of this clone. Mouse names are used for the genes. The observed sequence ends 4 residues before the CDR3 terminus, with the missing tail filled in from the germline J gene. In the same sample, other DNA sequences code for this CDR3. The chain has TRBV17 and TRBJ1-1, with D perhaps matching TRBD1 (6 bases). Germline-derived CDR1 and CDR2 are MNHDT and YYDKIL. Trimming shortened V by 6 bases and J by 1 base, and 9 bases separated the two germline ends. This CDR3 has 13 residues. CDR3 DNA, as far as it was read: TGTGCTAGCAGCCAGGGGAGGAACACA. It is translated as CASSQGRNT. The complete CDR3 protein is CASSQGRNTEVFF. The full variable domain, completed using reference TRBV17 and TRBJ1-1, is DTTVKQNPRYKLARVGKPVNLICSQTMNHDTMYWYQKKPNQAPKLLLFYYDKILNREADTFEKFQSSRPNNSFCSLYIGSAGLEYSAMYLCASSQGRNTEVFFGKGTRLTVV.

Remarks on this clone: Germline and genes: mouse. The CDR3 end lies 3 residues beyond the end of the read and is filled in from the germline J gene. V gene TRBV19 combines with J gene TRBJ1-6, with 9 nucleotides matching TRBD1. TRBJ1-6 is an ORF, and what it does is uncertain. The V and J ends lost 5 bases and 3 bases, in that order; junction bases with no gene match: 6. The CDR3 contains 16 residues. Per germline, CDR1 FNHDT and CDR2 SITEND (reference sequence). This CDR3 is CASSPGQGIYNSPLYF. The part of the CDR3 DNA that was read is TGTGCCAGCAGCCCCGGACAGGGGATCTATAATTCGCCC.

This clone was observed a few times. A read error is possible here, since a much larger clone lies one base away. The gene symbols are mouse symbols. The covered CDR3 bases are TGTGCCAGCAGGCCGACAGGAAACACCGGG. It yields the protein CASRPTGNTG. The complete CDR3 reads CASRPTGNTGQLYF. The chain combines TRBV13-3 with TRBJ2-2, with a weak D call TRBD1 (6 bases). The sequenced fragment ends 4 residues before the CDR3 boundary, so the rest is inferred from the germline J gene. The CDR3 runs 14 residues. Per germline, CDR1 NNHDY and CDR2 SYVADS. Trimming removed 5 bases at V and 1 base at J, with 9 bases between.

Of note for this clone: Genes and germline come from the mouse. Read sequence stops 4 residues before the CDR3 end, and the germline J gene provides the missing end. J is TRBJ2-7 and V is TRBV17; the match to TRBD2 covers 9 bases. The V and J ends lost 2 bases and 3 bases, in that order; junction bases with no gene match: 2. The CDR3 is 14 amino acids. Germline V lookup: CDR1 MNHDT, CDR2 YYDKIL. CDR3 bases read: TGTGCTAGCAGTAGACTGGGGGGGGACTAT. Translation: CASSRLGGDY. The entire CDR3 protein is CASSRLGGDYEQYF.

Points on this clone: This may stem from a read error, because a much larger clone lies one nucleotide away. Gene labels here are mouse ones. The read is 4 residues too short to cover the CDR3 end, so that end is filled in from the germline J gene. The same CDR3 can be traced to other DNA sequences in this sample. The genes are TRBV13-3 and TRBJ2-7; TRBD2 agrees at 10 bases. Trimming cost V 0 bases and J 3 bases; bases outside gene matches: 0. This CDR3 is built from 14 residues. Germline lookup yields CDR1 NNHDY and CDR2 SYVADS. CDR3: CASSDDWGGYEQYF. The CDR3 bases that were read are TGTGCCAGCAGTGATGACTGGGGGGGCTAT.

This clone was seen more than once but under ten times. The listed genes are named as in mouse. The read gets to within 4 residues of the CDR3 end, and the germline J gene fills in the rest. The chain has TRBV19 and TRBJ2-1; 11 bases are a match to TRBD2. CDR1 FNHDT and CDR2 SITEND come from the germline V gene (reference sequence). The CDR3 contains 16 residues. V was clipped by 4 bases and J by 4 bases; unmatched bases: 7. The CDR3 here is CASSVPGLGEYAEQFF. CDR3 DNA, as far as it was read: TGTGCCAGCAGTGTCCCGGGACTGGGGGAATATGCT.

Regarding this clone: Gene names and germline match the mouse. The CDR3 extends 4 residues past the end of the read, so its final part is completed from the germline J gene. This chain connects TRBV17 to TRBJ2-4; a weak D match, TRBD1 (6 bases). The V gene's germline CDR1 is MNHDT and CDR2 YYDKIL. This CDR3 is 13 amino acids long. CDR3 DNA (partial): TGTGCTAGCAGTAGGGGACAAAAAAAC. Translated, it gives CASSRGQKN. Given in full, the CDR3 is CASSRGQKNTLYF.

A word on this clone: Genes here carry mouse names. The CDR3 is cut off 3 residues early in the read; its end comes from the germline J gene. The chain carries TRBV13-2 and TRBJ1-6; perhaps TRBD1 as D (5 bases). TRBJ1-6 qualifies as an ORF whose function is uncertain. The germline V gene encodes CDR1 NNHNN and CDR2 SYGAGS (reference sequence). The CDR3 loop spans 15 amino acids. Trimming removed 3 bases at V and 2 bases at J, with 9 bases between. The CDR3 is CASGGRVPYNSPLYF. CDR3 DNA (partial): TGTGCCAGCGGTGGCAGGGTCCCCTATAATTCGCCC.

Details on this clone: Gene names are the mouse ones. The read is 4 residues too short to cover the CDR3 end, so that end is filled in from the germline J gene. The chain carries TRBV13-1 and TRBJ2-3; TRBD1 might be the D (5 bases). CDR3 length: 13 residues. Per the germline V gene, CDR1 is NSHNY and CDR2 is SYGAGN. V was pared by 6 bases and J by 1 base, with 9 bases between. The covered CDR3 bases are TGTGCCAGCACAGGGAAGGGTGCAGAA. Translating it yields CASTGKGAE. The CDR3 as a whole reads CASTGKGAETLYF.

The table lists this clone with a few counts. Each gene name is a mouse one. The read terminates 4 residues before the CDR3 end, so the remaining end is supplied by the germline J gene. The chain is built from TRBV31 and TRBJ2-1, with 12 bases fitting TRBD1. CDR3 size: 14 residues. Germline V gene sequence: CDR1 GKSSPN, CDR2 SITVG. CDR3 DNA (partial): TGTGCCTGGAGTAACCGGGACAGGGGGCCT. Its translation is CAWSNRDRGP. The full CDR3 protein reads CAWSNRDRGPEQFF.